These T cell receptor beta chains were read from a single sample in a study of cytomegalovirus exposure and HLA in healthy donors. Only in-frame clones appear in the TCRdb table, and some are missing; sequencing was by immunoSEQ multiplex PCR. The table has 82,000 or so clones, around 76% seen once; the top ten hold around 6.5%. Input material: PBMCs. All receptors come from a woman aged 45-65 years in good health and CMV-seropositive. Each CDR3 is given with its conserved first and last residue.

j_gene: TRBJ1-1
v_gene: TRBV10-2
CDR3aa: CASKYDRNTEAFF

j_gene: TRBJ1-1
v_gene: TRBV5-1
CDR3aa: CASSSGQGRTEAFF

j_gene: TRBJ1-1
v_gene: TRBV10-3
CDR3aa: CAISGRGMNTEAFF

j_gene: TRBJ1-5
v_gene: TRBV28
CDR3aa: CASSLGPGGKQPQHF

j_gene: -
v_gene: TRBV7-9
CDR3aa: CASSSGLESLEQYF

j_gene: TRBJ2-5
v_gene: TRBV30
CDR3aa: CAWSVGGSWGETQYF

j_gene: TRBJ2-7
v_gene: TRBV2
CDR3aa: CASRETYSSYEQYF

j_gene: TRBJ2-7
v_gene: TRBV30
CDR3aa: CAWSVGRYEQYF

j_gene: TRBJ2-7
v_gene: TRBV29-1
CDR3aa: CSVGGQHFYEQYF

j_gene: TRBJ2-7
v_gene: TRBV12-2
CDR3aa: CASRLSLAGGPLDEQYF

j_gene: TRBJ2-2
v_gene: TRBV9
CDR3aa: CASSVGGGGNTGELFF

j_gene: TRBJ2-7
v_gene: TRBV2
CDR3aa: CASSEATLRVYEQYF

j_gene: TRBJ2-3
v_gene: TRBV5-1
CDR3aa: CASSPGLAGSDTQYF

j_gene: TRBJ1-1
v_gene: TRBV6-5
CDR3aa: CASSPRETEAFF

j_gene: TRBJ2-1
v_gene: TRBV7-9
CDR3aa: CASSFLPGQSHEQFF

j_gene: TRBJ1-2
v_gene: TRBV29-1
CDR3aa: CSANLPSARADGYTF

j_gene: TRBJ2-2
v_gene: TRBV6-5
CDR3aa: CASSSEWQSGELFF

j_gene: TRBJ2-7
v_gene: TRBV5-1
CDR3aa: CASRPSPGHSLGEQYF

j_gene: TRBJ2-3
v_gene: TRBV19
CDR3aa: CASRGVRVTDTQYF

j_gene: TRBJ2-5
v_gene: TRBV28
CDR3aa: CASSPIRGQETQYF

j_gene: TRBJ2-7
v_gene: TRBV6-5
CDR3aa: CASSYTGTGSYEQCF

j_gene: TRBJ1-1
v_gene: TRBV19
CDR3aa: CASSILRGRGSAEAFF

j_gene: TRBJ1-5
v_gene: TRBV2
CDR3aa: CASSAGTGMKPQHF

j_gene: TRBJ1-4
v_gene: TRBV5-1
CDR3aa: CASSPGLRANEKLFF

j_gene: TRBJ2-7
v_gene: TRBV6-9
CDR3aa: CATRQRVLYEQYF

j_gene: TRBJ2-7
v_gene: TRBV6-5
CDR3aa: CASRRTSGKYEQYF

j_gene: TRBJ2-7
v_gene: TRBV28
CDR3aa: CASRRQLRGGEQYF

j_gene: TRBJ2-7
v_gene: TRBV27
CDR3aa: CASRRTSSYEQYF

j_gene: TRBJ1-2
v_gene: TRBV7-3
CDR3aa: CASSLAGGDGYTF

j_gene: TRBJ1-1
v_gene: TRBV6-6
CDR3aa: CASSYSGGLAFF

j_gene: TRBJ1-5
v_gene: TRBV9
CDR3aa: CASSPNTLSNQPQHF

j_gene: TRBJ2-1
v_gene: TRBV30
CDR3aa: CAGKGSLYNEQFF

j_gene: TRBJ1-3
v_gene: TRBV19
CDR3aa: CASSRQSSSGNTIYF

j_gene: TRBJ2-2
v_gene: TRBV7-3
CDR3aa: CASSVSRDTGELFF

j_gene: TRBJ1-4
v_gene: TRBV28
CDR3aa: CASTGGTHNEKLFF

j_gene: TRBJ2-4
v_gene: TRBV25-1
CDR3aa: CASSPSGTNKNIQYF

j_gene: TRBJ1-1
v_gene: TRBV19
CDR3aa: CASSPGQGKNTEAFF

j_gene: TRBJ2-2
v_gene: TRBV6-4
CDR3aa: CASRQGATGELFF

j_gene: TRBJ1-1
v_gene: TRBV9
CDR3aa: CASSVDPYTGTEAFF

j_gene: TRBJ1-1
v_gene: TRBV7-3
CDR3aa: CASSSDRGQQAFF

j_gene: TRBJ2-3
v_gene: TRBV19
CDR3aa: CASSIRGRPEDTQYF

j_gene: TRBJ2-7
v_gene: TRBV5-6
CDR3aa: CASSSGTGIHEQYF

j_gene: TRBJ1-5
v_gene: TRBV2
CDR3aa: CASSERRGGQPQHF

j_gene: TRBJ1-4
v_gene: TRBV27
CDR3aa: CASSPLPGQGEKLFF

j_gene: TRBJ2-5
v_gene: TRBV30
CDR3aa: CAWSPRGGRRETQYF

j_gene: TRBJ2-1
v_gene: TRBV18
CDR3aa: CASSPRGQVYNEQFF

j_gene: TRBJ1-4
v_gene: TRBV5-6
CDR3aa: CASSFYSQTNEKLFF

j_gene: TRBJ2-2
v_gene: TRBV4-1
CDR3aa: CASSLSGELFF

j_gene: TRBJ1-1
v_gene: TRBV19
CDR3aa: CASKETGRPLMNTEAFF

j_gene: TRBJ1-1
v_gene: TRBV6-5
CDR3aa: CASSYGLAAFF

j_gene: TRBJ2-7
v_gene: TRBV7-9
CDR3aa: CASSPGTSSYEQYF

j_gene: TRBJ2-1
v_gene: TRBV7-9
CDR3aa: CASRSGSGQGYNEQFF

j_gene: TRBJ2-7
v_gene: TRBV10-3
CDR3aa: CAISEGREGYEQYF

j_gene: TRBJ1-3
v_gene: TRBV5-1
CDR3aa: CASSEAHSGNTIYF

j_gene: TRBJ2-7
v_gene: TRBV19
CDR3aa: CASSIGLVGTYEQYF

j_gene: TRBJ2-7
v_gene: TRBV9
CDR3aa: CASSLGRWGYEQYF

j_gene: TRBJ1-4
v_gene: TRBV19
CDR3aa: CASSATANVEKLFF